This passage covers 21 T cell receptor beta chains from one sample sequenced in a study of breast tumors, draining lymph nodes, adjacent tissues. Axillary draining lymph nodes of breast cancer patients supplied the node samples. Each CDR3 protein is one row after TCRdb ran MiXCR on the multiplex PCR reads. The sample records approximately 230,000 distinct CDR3 sequences, about 34% being singletons. What was sequenced was axillary lymph node tissue. These receptor sequences come from a female donor with breast cancer. Some clones in this sample may be carry-over from other donors' samples.

V and J are TRBV28 and TRBJ1-2; TRBD1 aligns across 10 bases. V lost 7 bases and J lost 0; bases outside the gene matches: 2. Germline CDR1 and CDR2: MDHEN and SYDVKM. The CDR3 contains 14 residues. CDR3 DNA sequence: TGTGCCAGCAATGACAGGGGGCCTAACTATGGCTACACCTTC. This translates into CASNDRGPNYGYTF.

This clonotype was found many times. The V gene is TRBV12-3 or TRBV12-4, the J gene TRBJ2-1, with 11 bases lining up with TRBD2. Trimming took 6 bases from V and 1 from J; bases not matched to a gene: 5. There are 16 residues in the CDR3. DNA for the CDR3: TGTGCCAGCAGACCAACTAGCGGGAGATCCTACAATGAGCAGTTCTTC. Its translation: CASRPTSGRSYNEQFF.

This clonotype was seen ten or more times. This sequence joins TRBV19 and TRBJ2-1, with TRBD1 identical over 7 bases. Germline values: CDR1 LNHDA, CDR2 SQIVND (reference sequence). After removal of 2 bases from V and 4 bases from J, the junction contained 5 bases not matched to a gene. The CDR3 is made up of 15 amino acids. CDR3 bases: TGTGCCAGTAGTATATACGGGACAGCTTACAATGAGCAGTTCTTC. It specifies CASSIYGTAYNEQFF.

This clonotype was seen many times. The V gene is TRBV19, the J gene TRBJ1-2; the match to TRBD1 covers 9 bases. Trimming cost V 11 bases and J 2 bases; bases outside gene matches: 9. Germline CDR1 reads LNHDA; CDR2 reads SQIVND (reference sequence). The CDR3 is 14 amino acids. This chain's CDR3 is CAETTGGWNYGYTF. In DNA form, the CDR3 reads TGTGCCGAAACTACAGGGGGCTGGAACTATGGCTACACCTTC.

This clonotype was observed a handful of times. Being one base from a much bigger clone, this may be a read error. V gene TRBV20-1 combines with J gene TRBJ2-3; 9 nucleotides agree with TRBD2. V gave up 4 bases and J gave up 0 bases; unmatched junction bases: 14. The CDR3 has 18 residues. Germline V gives CDR1 DFQATT, CDR2 SNEGSKA (reference sequence). In nucleotides, the CDR3 is TGCAGTGCTATCGAGGCGAGCGGGGGGCCTCCTAGCACAGATACGCAGTATTTT. It translates to CSAIEASGGPPSTDTQYF.

The J gene is TRBJ1-3, the V gene TRBV5-5; D gene ambiguous. This CDR3 spans 14 amino acids. Germline lookup yields CDR1 SGHKS and CDR2 YYEKEE (reference sequence). V dropped 0 bases and J dropped 8 bases, with 12 bases sitting between them. The CDR3 here is CASSLGRRLDTIYF. CDR3 DNA sequence: TGTGCCAGCAGCTTGGGCCGGCGGTTGGACACCATATATTTT.

A remark on this clonotype: The conserved closing phenylalanine or tryptophan is absent in this CDR3, likely reflecting a read error. V gene TRBV20-1 combines with J gene TRBJ1-5; D unclear. This CDR3 comprises 15 residues. In germline, CDR1 is DFQATT, CDR2 SNEGSKA (reference sequence). V lost 0 bases and J lost 3, with 12 bases in between. The DNA of the CDR3 is TGCAGTGCTAGAGATGGTAGCAGTCTCAATCAGCCCCAGCATGGT. This translates into CSARDGSSLNQPQHG.

This clonotype was recorded many times. V gene TRBV2 combines with J gene TRBJ1-3; D not certain. Trimming took off 6 bases at V and 0 bases at J, with 9 bases between the two ends. The CDR3 runs 14 residues. Germline CDR1 is SNHLY and CDR2 is FYNNEI. The CDR3 spells CASSRDHSGNTIYF. CDR3 nucleotides: TGTGCCAGCAGCCGGGATCACTCTGGAAACACCATATATTTT.

The V call is TRBV7-3, the J call TRBJ2-7; 7 bases map to TRBD1. Germline V CDR1 and CDR2: SGHTA, FQGTGA. The CDR3 is 15 amino acids. V shed 3 bases and J 5 bases; nucleotides not matched to a gene: 10. This chain's CDR3 is CASSLDGTVGNEQYF. CDR3 sequence (DNA): TGTGCCAGCAGCTTGGATGGGACAGTCGGCAACGAGCAGTACTTC.

The chain recombines TRBV20-1 with TRBJ2-3; 8 bases line up with TRBD2. The CDR3 has 17 amino acids. Germline values: CDR1 DFQATT, CDR2 SNEGSKA (reference sequence). V lost 6 bases to trimming and J lost 4 bases; unmatched junction nucleotides: 18. The CDR3: CSAPRGAGGPRADTQYF. The CDR3 DNA sequence: TGCAGTGCGCCGAGGGGTGCGGGGGGCCCGAGGGCAGATACGCAGTATTTT.

The chain joins TRBV7-9 to TRBJ2-5; 9 bases match TRBD2. The V and J ends lost 1 base and 2 bases, in that order; junction bases with no gene match: 14. From germline, CDR1 is SEHNR and CDR2 FQNEAQ (reference sequence). The CDR3 covers 19 residues. CDR3 amino acids: CASSLGGNSMREGQETQYF. The CDR3 bases are TGTGCCAGCAGCTTAGGGGGCAACAGTATGCGGGAGGGTCAAGAGACCCAGTACTTC. Looking up the rest from reference TRBV7-9 and TRBJ2-5 gives the full variable domain: DTGVSQNPRHKITKRGQNVTFRCDPISEHNRLYWYRQTLGQGPEFLTYFQNEAQLEKSRLLSDRFSAERPKGSFSTLEIQRTEQGDSAMYLCASSLGGNSMREGQETQYFGPGTRLLVL.

This clonotype came up many times. V gene TRBV11-2 combines with J gene TRBJ2-1; 8 bases are a match to TRBD2. Germline V gives CDR1 SGHAT, CDR2 FQNNGV. Trimming cost V 2 bases and J 4 bases; bases outside gene matches: 4. The CDR3 length is 15 residues. CDR3 sequence: CASSLTSGKYNEQFF. CDR3 nucleotide sequence: TGTGCCAGCAGCTTAACTAGCGGAAAGTACAATGAGCAGTTCTTC.

The chain combines TRBV2 with TRBJ2-5, with TRBD1 matching 9 bases. Looked up from germline, CDR1 is SNHLY and CDR2 is FYNNEI. This CDR3 is 14 amino acids long. In DNA form, the CDR3 reads TGTGCTAGAGCAACAGGGGGCGGGCAAGAGACCCAGTACTTC. Residues: CARATGGGQETQYF.

Only one count was recorded for this clonotype. A much larger clone lies one base from this, so it may be a read error. CDR3 sequence reads: CVSSLKAPGGEQFF. CDR3 DNA sequence: TGTGTCAGCAGCTTAAAAGCGCCCGGCGGAGAGCAGTTCTTC. The genes are TRBV7-3 and TRBJ2-1, with D unclear. Germline V gene sequence: CDR1 SGHTA, CDR2 FQGTGA. CDR3 length equals 14 residues.

The chain is built from TRBV5-6 and TRBJ1-5; D might be TRBD1 (5 bases). V gave up 0 bases and J gave up 11 bases, with 21 bases separating them. CDR1 and CDR2 (germline): SGHDT, YYEEEE. CDR3 length equals 16 residues. In nucleotides, the CDR3 is TGTGCCAGCAGCTTGGCCGGAGCGGGGGTTGTGGAGACCCAGCATTTT. Residues: CASSLAGAGVVETQHF.

The chain recombines TRBV12-5 with TRBJ2-5; TRBD1 aligns across 10 bases. CDR3 size: 16 residues. Germline CDR1 reads LGHNT; CDR2 reads FRNRAP. The CDR3 DNA follows: TGTGCCAGCAGCCGCCCACGGGACAGGGGAATGAAGACCCAGTACTTC. It encodes CASSRPRDRGMKTQYF.

The rearrangement links TRBV12-5 to TRBJ2-5, with 9 bases that match TRBD1. Trimming cost V 3 bases and J 3 bases; bases outside gene matches: 14. The germline V gene encodes CDR1 LGHNT and CDR2 FRNRAP. The CDR3 runs to 18 residues. The CDR3 reads CASGFAGTGTMMEETQYF. The CDR3 bases are TGTGCTAGTGGTTTCGCCGGGACAGGGACGATGATGGAAGAGACCCAGTACTTC.

This clonotype was counted at least ten times. The J gene is TRBJ2-7, the V gene TRBV11-3; D unclear. The V gene's germline CDR1 is SGHNT and CDR2 YENEEA. The CDR3 length is 17 residues. V shed 5 bases and J shed 0 bases, with 20 bases lying between them. The CDR3 sequence is CASSAFLGGQSSYEQYF. DNA for the CDR3: TGTGCCAGCAGCGCGTTTTTGGGCGGTCAGAGCTCCTACGAGCAGTACTTC.

This clonotype appeared many times. The junction does not match germline at one end; this may be a read error. The CDR3 DNA is TGCGCCTCCGGGTCTTACTCTGGGGCCAACGTCCTGACTTTC. It codes for CASGSYSGANVLTF. V is TRBV19 and J is TRBJ2-6; D remains ambiguous. There are 14 residues in the CDR3. CDR1 LNHDA and CDR2 SQIVND come from the germline V gene (reference sequence). Full variable domain (outside the CDR3, taken from reference TRBV19 and TRBJ2-6): DGGITQSPKYLFRKEGQNVTLSCEQNLNHDAMYWYRQDPGQGLRLIYYSQIVNDFQKGDIAEGYSVSREKKESFPLTVTSAQKNPTAFYLCASGSYSGANVLTFGAGSRLTVL.

This clonotype was counted at least ten times. The chain links TRBV20-1 to TRBJ1-5; a weak D match, TRBD1 (5 bases). The germline CDR1 and CDR2 sequences are DFQATT and SNEGSKA (reference sequence). This CDR3 contains 16 residues. Trimming cost V 3 bases and J 2 bases, with 17 bases left between them. The CDR3 is CSASQGGTFGNQPQHF. DNA of the CDR3: TGCAGTGCTAGTCAGGGCGGTACCTTCGGCAATCAGCCCCAGCATTTT.

This clonotype was found many times. The V call is TRBV3-1, the J call TRBJ2-7, with no clear D. Per germline, CDR1 LGHDT and CDR2 YNNKEL (reference sequence). The CDR3 contains 15 residues. The germline V and J ends were trimmed by 0 bases and 4 bases, with 13 bases remaining between them. CDR3 nucleotides: TGTGCCAGCAGCCAAGATCCCAACAGAGCATACGAGCAGTACTTC. It translates to CASSQDPNRAYEQYF.